These 21 T cell receptor beta chains were sequenced from one sample in a study of PD-L1 blockade in urothelial cancer. Data came from immunoSEQ multiplex PCR; TCRdb stores just in-frame clones and leaves some out. Of roughly 48,000 clones detected, 84% appear once; the ten largest clones hold roughly 5%. Sequences were derived from PBMCs, sampled around atezolizumab (anti-PD-L1) treatment. The receptors derive from a man aged 35-49 years with urothelial cancer.

The chain uses TRBV11-2 and TRBJ2-3; weak D call: TRBD1 (6 bases). The CDR3 totals 15 residues. V was clipped by 5 bases and J by 0 bases, with 12 bases between them. Per germline, CDR1 SGHAT and CDR2 FQNNGV. Here the CDR3 reads CASSTGRTSTDTQYF. CDR3 sequence (DNA): TGTGCCAGCAGCACAGGGCGTACTAGCACAGATACGCAGTATTTT. The variable domain in full, completed from reference TRBV11-2 and TRBJ2-3, reads EAGVAQSPRYKIIEKRQSVAFWCNPISGHATLYWYQQILGQGPKLLIQFQNNGVVDDSQLPKDRFSAERLKGVDSTLKIQPAKLEDSAVYLCASSTGRTSTDTQYFGPGTRLTVL.

This clone was seen a single time. The rearrangement links TRBV29-1 to TRBJ2-7; 11 positions agree with TRBD1. The CDR3 runs to 16 residues. Germline assignment: CDR1 SQVTM and CDR2 ANQGSEA. V lost 4 bases and J lost 4; bases outside the gene matches: 12. The CDR3 bases are TGCAGCGTTGTGGGGGGGCACCGGGACAGGGGGTACGAGCAGTACTTC. It is translated as CSVVGGHRDRGYEQYF.

The chain has TRBV5-1 and TRBJ1-2, with 9 bases identical to TRBD1. This CDR3 contains 16 residues. The germline gives CDR1 SGHRS, CDR2 YFSETQ. J gave up 2 bases and V 6 bases, and 11 bases lay outside the gene matches. CDR3 residues: CASTPGTGPLNYGYTF. In DNA, the CDR3 is TGCGCCAGCACCCCCGGGACAGGGCCCCTCAACTATGGCTACACCTTC.

CDR3 sequence: CASSAGLAGAGETQYF. The CDR3 DNA follows: TGTGCCAGCAGTGCGGGACTAGCGGGAGCAGGAGAGACCCAGTACTTC. This sequence joins TRBV2 and TRBJ2-5; 14 bases are shared with TRBD2. CDR3 size: 16 residues. The V gene end was trimmed by 4 bases and the J gene end by 4 bases; junction bases not matched to a gene: 5. The germline CDR1 and CDR2 sequences are SNHLY and FYNNEI.

The rearrangement uses TRBV7-8 and TRBJ2-5; 7 bases are shared with TRBD1. This CDR3 is 17 amino acids long. V dropped 5 bases and J dropped 4; count of bases not matched to a gene: 16. In germline, CDR1 is SGHVS, CDR2 FQNEAQ. CDR3 DNA sequence: TGTGCCAGCAGCCCAAGTTCGACCGGGACAGTAGGAGAGACCCAGTACTTC. Translation: CASSPSSTGTVGETQYF. The whole variable domain, remainder taken from reference TRBV7-8 and TRBJ2-5, is GAGVSQSPRYKVAKRGQDVALRCDPISGHVSLFWYQQALGQGPEFLTYFQNEAQLDKSGLPSDRFFAERPEGSVSTLKIQRTQQEDSAVYLCASSPSSTGTVGETQYFGPGTRLLVL.

The chain recombines TRBV30 with TRBJ2-7; 8 positions agree with TRBD2. Germline CDR1 GTSNPN, CDR2 SVGIG (reference sequence). The CDR3 totals 13 residues. Trimming removed 4 bases from V and 4 bases from J; junction bases left unmatched: 6. The CDR3 DNA sequence: TGTGCCTGGAAGCGGGAGATGGGGTACGAGCAGTACTTC. Translating gives CAWKREMGYEQYF.

This chain links TRBV7-8 with TRBJ2-7; 9 nucleotides align to TRBD1. V trimming: 6 bases; J trimming: 3 bases; junction bases outside the gene matches: 3. Germline V gene lookup returns CDR1 SGHVS and CDR2 FQNEAQ. The CDR3 loop spans 13 amino acids. This CDR3 is CASRTGGFYEQYF. The CDR3 region has the DNA TGTGCCAGCAGGACAGGGGGGTTCTACGAGCAGTACTTC.

The chain joins TRBV4-2 to TRBJ2-3; D is perhaps TRBD1 (7 bases). The CDR3 extends over 15 amino acids. Germline CDR1 and CDR2: LGHNA and YNFKEQ. V was clipped by 0 bases and J by 9 bases, with 16 bases between them. The chain's CDR3 is CASSQDLQGGVTQYF. The CDR3 coding sequence is TGTGCCAGCAGCCAAGATCTCCAGGGGGGTGTCACGCAGTATTTT.

The chain is built from TRBV5-4 and TRBJ1-4; 7 positions match TRBD1. The CDR3 has 14 residues. V was pared by 2 bases and J by 5 bases, with 3 bases of the junction left unmatched. Germline V lookup: CDR1 SGHNT, CDR2 YYREEE (reference sequence). The CDR3 coding sequence is TGTGCCAGCAGCTTCTCAGGGGGAAATGAAAAACTGTTTTTT. The encoded protein is CASSFSGGNEKLFF. Combining the CDR3 with reference TRBV5-4 and TRBJ1-4 gives the whole variable domain ETGVTQSPTHLIKTRGQQVTLRCSSQSGHNTVSWYQQALGQGPQFIFQYYREEENGRGNFPPRFSGLQFPNYSSELNVNALELDDSALYLCASSFSGGNEKLFFGSGTQLSVL.

This sequence joins TRBV11-2 and TRBJ2-4, with D possibly TRBD2 on 7 matching bases. Germline CDR1 reads SGHAT; CDR2 reads FQNNGV. V lost 5 bases, J lost 6 bases, and 14 bases lay in between. This CDR3 has 14 residues. The CDR3 DNA follows: TGTGCCAGCAGCCCCCAAAGGGGGGGAAACATTCAGTACTTC. It encodes CASSPQRGGNIQYF.

The V and J genes are TRBV7-9 and TRBJ2-3, with a weak D call TRBD1 (6 bases). The germline CDR1 and CDR2 sequences are SEHNR and FQNEAQ (reference sequence). Trimming pared 2 bases from V and 6 bases from J, leaving 9 bases between. The length of the CDR3 is 13 residues. CDR3 nucleotides: TGTGCCAGCAGCTTAATGGGGGCCGATACGCAGTATTTT. Translation: CASSLMGADTQYF.

The chain employs TRBV28 and TRBJ1-4, with TRBD1 identical over 10 bases. V lost 6 bases and J lost 9; bases outside the gene matches: 13. Per the germline V gene, CDR1 is MDHEN and CDR2 is SYDVKM. The CDR3 spans 16 residues. DNA of the CDR3: TGTGCCAGCAGAACGATCCGGGACAGGGGACGACAAAAACTGTTTTTT. Amino acid sequence: CASRTIRDRGRQKLFF.

The rearrangement links TRBV7-9 to TRBJ1-4; a weak D match, TRBD1 (6 bases). Germline V gives CDR1 SEHNR, CDR2 FQNEAQ (reference sequence). The CDR3 is 17 amino acids. V was trimmed by 2 bases and J by 0 bases, leaving 13 bases between them. CDR3 in amino acids: CASSLFRGSTTNEKLFF. As DNA, the CDR3 is TGTGCCAGCAGCTTATTCAGGGGATCTACAACTAATGAAAAACTGTTTTTT.

The V and J genes are TRBV4-2 and TRBJ2-1, with 8 positions matching TRBD2. Germline V CDR1 and CDR2: LGHNA, YNFKEQ. Losses at the gene ends were 0 bases for V and 10 bases for J; bases not matched to a gene: 8. CDR3 size: 15 residues. CDR3 DNA sequence: TGTGCCAGCAGCCAAGATTTGTTGGCGGGAGGAGAGCAGTTCTTC. Residues: CASSQDLLAGGEQFF.

The chain combines TRBV18 with TRBJ1-5; D call uncertain. Germline V gene data show CDR1 as KGHSH and CDR2 as LQKENI. V lost 3 bases and J lost 9, with 18 bases in between. CDR3 length: 15 residues. Written as DNA, the CDR3 is TGTGCCAGCTCACCGGTCCCAGGTTCAGATAGGCCCCAGCATTTT. As protein: CASSPVPGSDRPQHF.

This clone occurred a few times. CDR3 sequence: CAAPGQARTGELFF. The CDR3 DNA sequence: TGTGCCGCCCCGGGACAGGCTCGAACCGGGGAGCTGTTTTTT. V is TRBV6-5 and J is TRBJ2-2; 8 nucleotides match TRBD1. Germline CDR1 and CDR2: MNHEY and SVGAGI. V trimming: 11 bases; J trimming: 5 bases; junction bases outside the gene matches: 10. The CDR3 covers 14 residues.

J is TRBJ1-2 and V is TRBV5-1; 8 nucleotides align to TRBD1. The CDR3 contains 13 residues. J gave up 4 bases and V 5 bases, and 4 bases lay outside the gene matches. Germline CDR1 reads SGHRS; CDR2 reads YFSETQ. The DNA for the CDR3 is TGCGCCAGCAGACCGGACAGGGCCTATGGCTACACCTTC. Translation gives CASRPDRAYGYTF.

This clone was counted a single time. V usage is TRBV12-1 and J usage is TRBJ1-1; TRBD1 is the table's D call and was not checked against the DNA. TRBV12-1 is labeled a pseudogene. The CDR3 contains 17 residues. The CDR3 is CASSSQQGGKWNTEAFF. CDR3 nucleotides: TGTGCCAGCAGCTCACAACAGGGGGGGAAGTGGAACACTGAAGCTTTCTTT.

This chain connects TRBV5-4 to TRBJ2-3; 11 nucleotides align to TRBD1. CDR3 length: 13 amino acids. The ends lost 5 bases at V and 6 bases at J; junction bases unmatched: 2. CDR1 is SGHNT and CDR2 is YYREEE in the germline V gene (reference sequence). CDR3 coding DNA: TGTGCCAGCAGGGACAGGGGGCAGGATACGCAGTATTTT. Translated, it gives CASRDRGQDTQYF.

The rearrangement joins TRBV29-1 to TRBJ2-1; 8 bases agree with TRBD1. Per the germline V gene, CDR1 is SQVTM and CDR2 is ANQGSEA. The CDR3 runs to 14 residues. V was clipped by 7 bases and J by 0 bases; unmatched bases: 5. CDR3 protein: CSDRQGSSYNEQFF. In DNA form, the CDR3 reads TGCAGCGACCGACAGGGGAGCTCCTACAATGAGCAGTTCTTC.

V is TRBV4-1 and J is TRBJ2-3, with TRBD2 matching over 8 bases. The junction had 9 bases not matched to a gene; V was cut back by 10 bases and J by 6 bases. CDR1 and CDR2 (germline): MGHRA, YSYEKL. The CDR3 is made up of 13 amino acids. CDR3 sequence (DNA): TGCGCCACCACCGGGGGGGGAAGCGATACGCAGTATTTT. Its translation: CATTGGGSDTQYF.